This T cell receptor beta chain was sequenced in a study of T cell repertoires in cytomegalovirus infection. Study outcomes and limitations: The cumulative frequency of public TCR beta families distinguished individuals who carried CMV together with the relevant HLA. HLA-C-restricted CMV clonotypes gave the most frequent clonotype in two of eight donors.

Germline V lookup: CDR1 MNHEY, CDR2 SMNVEV (reference sequence). This CDR3 has 13 residues. J gave up 6 bases and V 7 bases, and 1 base lay outside the gene matches. TCRdb re-called the reads through MiXCR, storing one row per CDR3 protein. Of 500,000 to 600,000 distinct CDR3 sequences listed, 16% are singletons. About this clonotype: Its antigen is not identified.

V and J are TRBV27 and TRBJ2-1; 12 nucleotides align to TRBD2. The specimen was CD8+ T cells from PBMCs. The sequence was obtained from a human donor in good health (CMV status not recorded). Some clones in this sample may be carry-over from other donors' samples. The CDR3 spells CASTSGGANEQFF. DNA of the CDR3: TGTGCCAGCACTAGCGGGGGGGCCAATGAGCAGTTCTTC.